The present T cell receptor beta chain was sequenced within a study of T cell clones after liver transplantation. Germline lookup yields CDR1 SGHAT and CDR2 FQNNGV. The CDR3 length is 13 residues. Trimming shortened V by 5 bases and J by 4 bases, and 9 bases separated the two germline ends. This clone has more than one count but fewer than ten. Measured with immunoSEQ multiplex PCR; TCRdb has only the in-frame clones, and not every one. The sample records approximately 100,000 clones, 84% being singletons. The source material was CD4+ T cells from blood, sampled 45 to 50 months after liver transplant. The rearrangement uses TRBV11-2 and TRBJ2-4; the D is unclear. The receptor's source is a human patient who received a liver transplant. Some of the T cells may derive from the graft donor. CDR3: CASSRLTKNIQYF. CDR3 in DNA: TGTGCCAGCAGCCGGCTAACTAAAAACATTCAGTACTTC. The full variable domain, rest sourced from reference TRBV11-2 and TRBJ2-4, is EAGVAQSPRYKIIEKRQSVAFWCNPISGHATLYWYQQILGQGPKLLIQFQNNGVVDDSQLPKDRFSAERLKGVDSTLKIQPAKLEDSAVYLCASSRLTKNIQYFGAGTRLSVL.